These 10 T cell receptor beta chains came from one sample sequenced in a study of identifying expanded T cells in peripheral blood. The protocol was immunoSEQ multiplex PCR, while the TCRdb copy is restricted to in-frame clones and leaves out a portion. Of roughly 81,000 clones in the sample, around 83% were seen once. The material sequenced was blood. These receptors were taken from a person aged 18 to 70 in good health.

The V call is TRBV7-9, the J call TRBJ2-7; 11 nucleotides line up with TRBD1. The CDR3 length is 16 residues. Germline CDR1 is SEHNR and CDR2 is FQNEAQ (reference sequence). J was trimmed by 2 bases and V by 5 bases; bases with no gene match: 8. CDR3 bases: TGTGCCAGCAGCCCGGTCGGACAGGGGGCAACCTACGAGCAGTACTTC. This codes for CASSPVGQGATYEQYF.

The V and J genes are TRBV25-1 and TRBJ2-1; the D gene could be TRBD1 or TRBD2 (7 bases each). The length of the CDR3 is 15 residues. Germline CDR1 MGHDK, CDR2 SYGVNS. Trimming removed 4 bases from V and 9 bases from J, with 19 bases in between. CDR3 region: CASSVQGFGGGEQFF. CDR3 nucleotide sequence: TGTGCCAGCAGTGTACAGGGGTTTGGGGGGGGTGAGCAGTTCTTC.

The chain couples TRBV9 to TRBJ2-1; weak D call: TRBD1 (6 bases). The CDR3 contains 16 residues. Germline CDR1 SGDLS, CDR2 YYNGEE. With 3 bases removed from V and 6 bases from J, the gap between germline ends came to 19 bases. The CDR3 loop is CASSDLRQASINEQFF. CDR3 in DNA: TGTGCCAGCAGCGACCTAAGACAGGCGTCGATCAATGAGCAGTTCTTC.

The chain recombines TRBV7-2 with TRBJ2-7; D may be TRBD2 (6 bases). V lost 6 bases and J 4 bases, leaving 16 bases between the germline ends. The germline CDR1 and CDR2 sequences are SGHTA and FQGNSA. This CDR3 region has 14 residues. The CDR3 loop reads CASRTEGDTYEQYF. CDR3 DNA: TGTGCCAGCAGGACGGAGGGAGATACTTACGAGCAGTACTTC.

The J gene is TRBJ2-7, the V gene TRBV7-9; perhaps TRBD2 as D (6 bases). Germline assignment: CDR1 SEHNR and CDR2 FQNEAQ (reference sequence). Deletions cut 5 bases from V and 4 bases from J, with 9 bases between. The CDR3 is 12 amino acids. In DNA form, the CDR3 reads TGTGCCAGCAGCGTGGACTATTACGAGCAGTACTTC. This translates into CASSVDYYEQYF.

The rearrangement links TRBV28 to TRBJ2-7, with 9 bases lining up with TRBD2. This CDR3 has 14 residues. Germline V gene lookup returns CDR1 MDHEN and CDR2 SYDVKM. V shed 3 bases and J 6 bases; nucleotides not matched to a gene: 6. The DNA for the CDR3 is TGTGCCAGCAGTTTGTTAGCGGGAGTAAGCGAGCAGTACTTC. Its protein product is CASSLLAGVSEQYF.

The CDR3 DNA follows: TGTGCCAGCAGCGTAGGTCCCCCCGGGACACAGCAACAGACCCAGTACTTC. Its translation is CASSVGPPGTQQQTQYF. V gene TRBV9 combines with J gene TRBJ2-5; weak D call: TRBD1 (6 bases). Trimming took 0 bases from V and 6 from J, leaving 21 bases between them. Germline CDR1 is SGDLS and CDR2 is YYNGEE. The CDR3 has 17 residues.

The V gene is TRBV14, the J gene TRBJ1-1; D gene unclear. CDR1 SGHDN and CDR2 FVKESK come from the germline V gene. The V end was cut by 4 bases, the J end by 3 bases, with 9 bases between. The CDR3 covers 13 residues. The CDR3 protein is CASSLSGDTEAFF. DNA for the CDR3: TGTGCCAGCAGCCTAAGTGGGGACACTGAAGCTTTCTTT.

The chain is built from TRBV18 and TRBJ2-1; D is unclear. The CDR3 contains 15 residues. Per the germline V gene, CDR1 is KGHSH and CDR2 is LQKENI. V was shortened by 6 bases and J by 6 bases, with 18 bases between the two germline ends. The CDR3 protein is CASSPNPWSLNEQFF. The CDR3 DNA is TGTGCCAGCTCCCCAAACCCCTGGTCCCTCAATGAGCAGTTCTTC.

V is TRBV4-1 and J is TRBJ2-2; D is perhaps TRBD1 (7 bases). Germline V gives CDR1 MGHRA, CDR2 YSYEKL. The length of the CDR3 is 14 residues. V lost 5 bases to trimming and J lost 8 bases, with 15 bases between them. CDR3 protein: CASSLRTGGGELFF. CDR3 sequence (DNA): TGCGCCAGCAGCTTACGGACAGGAGGGGGGGAGCTGTTTTTT.